Listed below are T cell receptor beta chains from one sample, sequenced in a study of T cell responses to AZD1222 COVID-19 vaccine. Here immunoSEQ multiplex PCR was the method, and the copy in TCRdb shows in-frame clones only, minus some. This table has approximately 120,000 clones, about 87% appearing once. The sample consisted of peripheral blood, taken on day 0 of AZD1222 vaccination. These receptors came from an adult in good health. CDR3s include the opening cysteine and the closing phenylalanine or tryptophan. Each record gives: V gene, J gene, D gene, clone size, CDR3 DNA, CDR3 protein. A D gene is named only where the DNA matches it firmly. Clone sizes are given selectively: once, few, many, or a class where the clone is expanded.

V gene: TRBV2; J gene: TRBJ2-3; D gene: TRBD1; clone size: NA; CDR3 DNA: TGTGCCAGCAGCGACCAAACAGGGGGGACAGATACGCAGTATTTT; CDR3 protein: CASSDQTGGTDTQYF
V gene: TRBV3-1/TRBV3-2; J gene: TRBJ2-7; D gene: TRBD1; clone size: once; CDR3 DNA: TGTGCCAGCAGCCAAGTGGGGACAGGGCTCTCCTACGAGCAGTACTTC; CDR3 protein: CASSQVGTGLSYEQYF
V gene: TRBV19; J gene: TRBJ1-5; D gene: NA; clone size: NA; CDR3 DNA: TGTGCCAGTAGTACCTTCTACAAATTGGACAATCAGCCCCAGCATTTT; CDR3 protein: CASSTFYKLDNQPQHF
V gene: TRBV3-1/TRBV3-2; J gene: TRBJ2-2; D gene: NA; clone size: NA; CDR3 DNA: TGTGCCAGCAGCCAAGAGCGGGGACCCGGGGAGCTGTTTTTT; CDR3 protein: CASSQERGPGELFF
V gene: TRBV7-2; J gene: TRBJ1-5; D gene: TRBD1; clone size: NA; CDR3 DNA: TGTGCCAGCAGCCTGCACAGGGGGCGAAGCAATCAGCCCCAGCATTTT; CDR3 protein: CASSLHRGRSNQPQHF
V gene: TRBV18; J gene: TRBJ2-5; D gene: NA; clone size: NA; CDR3 DNA: TGTGCCAGCTCACCCAGACAGTTGCAAGAGACCCAGTACTTC; CDR3 protein: CASSPRQLQETQYF
V gene: TRBV6-5; J gene: TRBJ2-7; D gene: TRBD1; clone size: NA; CDR3 DNA: TGTGCCAGCCGGGACAGGGAATCCTACGAGCAGTACTTC; CDR3 protein: CASRDRESYEQYF
V gene: TRBV9; J gene: TRBJ2-1; D gene: TRBD2; clone size: NA; CDR3 DNA: TGTGCCAGCAGCGCCAGACTAGCGGGGGACAATGAGCAGTTCTTC; CDR3 protein: CASSARLAGDNEQFF
V gene: TRBV5-4; J gene: TRBJ2-7; D gene: NA; clone size: NA; CDR3 DNA: TGTGCCAGCAGCTCTGGACTAACCTACGAGCAGTACTTC; CDR3 protein: CASSSGLTYEQYF
V gene: TRBV5-6; J gene: TRBJ1-2; D gene: TRBD1; clone size: NA; CDR3 DNA: TGTGCCAGCAGAAAGACAGGGGTCGATGCTAACTATGGCTACACCTTC; CDR3 protein: CASRKTGVDANYGYTF
V gene: TRBV5-1; J gene: TRBJ1-1; D gene: TRBD1; clone size: NA; CDR3 DNA: TGCGCCAGCAGCAAGGGACAGGGTTTCGCTGCTGACACTGAAGCTTTCTTT; CDR3 protein: CASSKGQGFAADTEAFF
V gene: TRBV28; J gene: TRBJ1-5; D gene: NA; clone size: NA; CDR3 DNA: TGTGCCAGCAAAGCAGCTAATCAGCCCCAGCATTTT; CDR3 protein: CASKAANQPQHF
V gene: TRBV7-6; J gene: TRBJ2-2; D gene: TRBD2; clone size: NA; CDR3 DNA: TGTGCCAGCAGCTCCGGACTAGCGGGAGTGGCCGGGGAGCTGTTTTTT; CDR3 protein: CASSSGLAGVAGELFF
V gene: TRBV6-5; J gene: TRBJ2-7; D gene: NA; clone size: NA; CDR3 DNA: TGTGCCAGCAGTCATATCAAGGGCGAGCAGTACTTC; CDR3 protein: CASSHIKGEQYF
V gene: TRBV3-1/TRBV3-2; J gene: TRBJ1-1; D gene: NA; clone size: NA; CDR3 DNA: TGTGCCAGCACCCCTGGTGGGCGCCTGAACACTGAAGCTTTCTTT; CDR3 protein: CASTPGGRLNTEAFF
V gene: TRBV9; J gene: TRBJ1-2; D gene: NA; clone size: NA; CDR3 DNA: TGTGCCAGCAGCGGCCCACCAGGGCTGAGTTATGGCTACACCTTC; CDR3 protein: CASSGPPGLSYGYTF
V gene: TRBV6-6; J gene: TRBJ2-2; D gene: NA; clone size: NA; CDR3 DNA: TGTGCCAGCAGACTCACACTGGGGGAGCTGTTTTTT; CDR3 protein: CASRLTLGELFF
V gene: TRBV30; J gene: TRBJ2-7; D gene: NA; clone size: NA; CDR3 DNA: TGTGCCTGCAAAAGGGGGAGACTGCCTGCCTACGAGCAGTACTTC; CDR3 protein: CACKRGRLPAYEQYF
V gene: TRBV9; J gene: TRBJ2-7; D gene: NA; clone size: NA; CDR3 DNA: TGTGCCAGCAGCGTAGCCGGAGGGTTGGGGGAGCAGTACTTC; CDR3 protein: CASSVAGGLGEQYF